The sequence of this T cell receptor beta chain was determined in a study of blood T cells in healthy people across ages. Study conclusions and caveats: Naive CD4+ cells and diversity were both higher in long-lived donors than in aged donors.

This CDR3 has 18 residues. The germline V gene has CDR1 SEHNR and CDR2 FQNEAQ (reference sequence). The V and J ends lost 4 bases and 3 bases respectively, with 21 bases between them. Note on this clonotype: Its target is unknown.

The authors ran a second PCR of about 6 to 12 cycles using a sample-barcoded 5' primer and a J-beta primer mix. Each CDR3 protein is one row after TCRdb ran MiXCR on the 5' RACE reads. Among about 1.4 million distinct CDR3 sequences listed, roughly 59% were seen once. The sample was blood. The chain is built from TRBV7-9 and TRBJ2-2, with D maybe TRBD1 (6 bases). The TCR comes from a man between 18 and 29 years old in good health. For the CDR3, the DNA is TGTGCCAGCAGCTCCCAAGGCGGTAGGGACACTCACACCGGGGAGCTGTTTTTT. Protein sequence: CASSSQGGRDTHTGELFF.